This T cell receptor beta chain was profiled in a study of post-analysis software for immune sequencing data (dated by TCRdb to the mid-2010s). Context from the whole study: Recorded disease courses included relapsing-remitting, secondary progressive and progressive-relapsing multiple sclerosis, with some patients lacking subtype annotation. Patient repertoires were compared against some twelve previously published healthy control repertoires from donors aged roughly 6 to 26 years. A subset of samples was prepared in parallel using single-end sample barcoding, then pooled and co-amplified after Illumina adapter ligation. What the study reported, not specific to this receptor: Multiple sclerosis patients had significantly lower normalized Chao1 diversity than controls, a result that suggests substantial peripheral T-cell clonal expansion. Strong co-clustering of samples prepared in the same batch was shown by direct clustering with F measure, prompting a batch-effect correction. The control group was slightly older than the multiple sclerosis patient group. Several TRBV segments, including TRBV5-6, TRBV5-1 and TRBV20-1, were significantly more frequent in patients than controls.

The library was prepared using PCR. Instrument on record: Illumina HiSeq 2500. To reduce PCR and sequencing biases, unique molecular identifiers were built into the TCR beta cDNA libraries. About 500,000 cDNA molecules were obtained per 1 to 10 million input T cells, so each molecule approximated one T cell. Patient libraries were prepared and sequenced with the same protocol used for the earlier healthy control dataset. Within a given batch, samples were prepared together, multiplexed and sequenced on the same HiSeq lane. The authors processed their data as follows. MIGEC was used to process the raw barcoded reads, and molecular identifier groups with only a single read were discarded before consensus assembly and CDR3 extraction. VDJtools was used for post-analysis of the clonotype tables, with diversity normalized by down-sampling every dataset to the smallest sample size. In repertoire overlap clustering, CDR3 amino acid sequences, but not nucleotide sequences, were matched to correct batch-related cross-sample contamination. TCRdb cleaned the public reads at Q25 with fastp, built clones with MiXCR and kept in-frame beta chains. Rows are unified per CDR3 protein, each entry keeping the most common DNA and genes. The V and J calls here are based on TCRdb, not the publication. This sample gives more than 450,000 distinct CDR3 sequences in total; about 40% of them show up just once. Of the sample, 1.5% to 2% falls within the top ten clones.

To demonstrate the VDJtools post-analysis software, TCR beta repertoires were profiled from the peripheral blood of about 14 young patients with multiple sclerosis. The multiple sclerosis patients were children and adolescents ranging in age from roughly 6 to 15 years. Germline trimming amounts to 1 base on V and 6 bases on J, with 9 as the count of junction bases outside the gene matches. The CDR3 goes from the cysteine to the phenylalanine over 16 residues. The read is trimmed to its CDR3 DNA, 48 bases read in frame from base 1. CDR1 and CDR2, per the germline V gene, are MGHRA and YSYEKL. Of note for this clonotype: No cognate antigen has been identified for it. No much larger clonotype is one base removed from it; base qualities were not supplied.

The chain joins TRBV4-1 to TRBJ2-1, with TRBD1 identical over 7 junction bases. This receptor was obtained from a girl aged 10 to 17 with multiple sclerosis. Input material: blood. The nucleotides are TGCGCCAGCAGCCAAGCTAGGGGGCGCAGAACCAATGAGCAGTTCTTC. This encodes CASSQARGRRTNEQFF.